This section outlines one TCR beta chain sequence together with its context. This entry is derived from a study of blood T cell repertoires in COVID-19. Looking at the study overall: The United States, Italy and Spain supplied acute and convalescent COVID-19 samples.

Produced via immunoSEQ multiplex PCR; TCRdb's table is partial and in-frame only. Altogether some 97,000 clones are present, 80% to 90% being singletons, with the ten largest covering roughly 2.6%. Cohort 3 recovery required two negative PCRs, clearance, or symptom resolution. The clonotype originates from a woman between 50 and 59 years old who had recovered from COVID-19. The specimen was PBMCs or T cells enriched from blood (not recorded which).

DNA for the CDR3: TGCGCCAGCAGCTGGAGTCTGCCCTACAATGAGCAGTTCTTC. Translation: CASSWSLPYNEQFF. This chain uses TRBV5-1 with TRBJ2-1; D not certain. Trimming shortened V by 3 bases and J by 2 bases, and 9 bases separated the two germline ends. This CDR3 has 14 residues. CDR1 is SGHRS and CDR2 is YFSETQ in the germline V gene.